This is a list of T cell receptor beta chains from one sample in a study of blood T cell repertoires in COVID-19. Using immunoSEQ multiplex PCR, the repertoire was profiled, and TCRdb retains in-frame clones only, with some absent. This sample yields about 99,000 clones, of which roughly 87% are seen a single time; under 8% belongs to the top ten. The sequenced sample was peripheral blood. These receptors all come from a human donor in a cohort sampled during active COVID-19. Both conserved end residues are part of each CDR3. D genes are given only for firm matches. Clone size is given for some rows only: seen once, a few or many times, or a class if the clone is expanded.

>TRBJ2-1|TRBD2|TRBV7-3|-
TGTGCCAGCAGCCCCAATAGCGGGAGGAGTGAGCAGTTCTTC
CASSPNSGRSEQFF
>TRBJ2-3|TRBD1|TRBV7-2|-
TGTGCCAGCAGCTTGGGCCCGACAGGGTCGACAGATACGCAGTATTTT
CASSLGPTGSTDTQYF
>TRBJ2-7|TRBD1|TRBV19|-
TGTGCCAGCGGGACAGGGGTCTCCTACGAGCAGTACTTC
CASGTGVSYEQYF
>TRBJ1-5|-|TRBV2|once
TGTGCCAGCAGTGATGGGGCAGGTACTAGCAATCAGCCCCAGCATTTT
CASSDGAGTSNQPQHF
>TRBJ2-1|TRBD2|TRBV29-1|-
TGCAGCGTGGTACTAGCGGAAACCTACAATGAGCAGTTCTTC
CSVVLAETYNEQFF
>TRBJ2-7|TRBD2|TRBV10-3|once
TGTGCCACACAAGAGCGGGAGGATGCTTACGAGCAGTACTTC
CATQEREDAYEQYF
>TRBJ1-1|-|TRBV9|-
TGTGCCAGCAGCACAAATCTAGACGGCACGAACACTGAAGCTTTCTTT
CASSTNLDGTNTEAFF
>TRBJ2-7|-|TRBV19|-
TGTGCCAGTAGTACGACAGGCGTATCCTACGAGCAGTACTTC
CASSTTGVSYEQYF
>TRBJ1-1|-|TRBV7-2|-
TGTGCCAGCAGCTTTACATTTCCGGCAGACAGTATGAACACTGAAGCTTTCTTT
CASSFTFPADSMNTEAFF
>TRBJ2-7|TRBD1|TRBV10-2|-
TGCGCCAGCAGTTACGATAGCTCGACCGGGACAGGGGGCGAGCAGTACTTC
CASSYDSSTGTGGEQYF
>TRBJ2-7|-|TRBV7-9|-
TGTGCCAGCAGCTTAGCCGGACAGAGCTACGAGCAGTACTTC
CASSLAGQSYEQYF
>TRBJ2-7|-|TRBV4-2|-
TGTGCCAGCAGCCAAGGATCGCAGGGGTTCTACGAGCAGTACTTC
CASSQGSQGFYEQYF
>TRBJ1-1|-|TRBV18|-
TGTGCCAGCTCACCAGAGACAAGCCGGAGGGTCACTGAAGCTTTCTTT
CASSPETSRRVTEAFF
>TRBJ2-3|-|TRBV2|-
TGTGCCAGCAGGCGACGGACACAGGGCACAGATACGCAGTATTTT
CASRRRTQGTDTQYF
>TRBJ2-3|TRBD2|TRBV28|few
TGTGCCAGCAGTTTAACCATCCGGCCTAGCGGGGGGGACACAGATACGCAGTATTTT
CASSLTIRPSGGDTDTQYF
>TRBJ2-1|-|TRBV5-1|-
TGCGCCAGCAGCTACCCCGGCAGTAGCCCGTTTGAGGGTGAGCAGTTCTTC
CASSYPGSSPFEGEQFF
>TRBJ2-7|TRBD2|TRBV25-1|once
TGTGCCAGCAGTGAAATGGGTAGCGGGAGGACCCACGAGCAGTACTTC
CASSEMGSGRTHEQYF
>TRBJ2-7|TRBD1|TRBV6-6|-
TGTGCCAGCGGTTCAGGGGACAGATACTACGAGCAGTACTTC
CASGSGDRYYEQYF
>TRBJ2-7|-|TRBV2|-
TGTGCCAGCAGTGACAGGGCTACCTACGAGCAGTATTTC
CASSDRATYEQYF
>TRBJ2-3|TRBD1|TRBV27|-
TGTGCCAGCAGTTTGGACAGGGCCACAGATACGCAGTATTTT
CASSLDRATDTQYF
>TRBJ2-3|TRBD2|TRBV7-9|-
TGTGCCAGCAGCTTTGCGACTAGCGGGGGCACAGATACGCAGTATTTT
CASSFATSGGTDTQYF
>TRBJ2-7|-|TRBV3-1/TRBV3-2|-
TGTGCCAGCAGCCAAGATCTGCGGGAATACTACGAGCAGTACTTC
CASSQDLREYYEQYF
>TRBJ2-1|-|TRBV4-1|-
TGCGCCAGCAGCCAAGACTTGACGGGCGGGACCCACAATGAGCAGTTCTTC
CASSQDLTGGTHNEQFF
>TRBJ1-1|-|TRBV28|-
TGTGCCAGCAGTTTCCGGGGGGCTTATACTGAAGCTTTCTTT
CASSFRGAYTEAFF
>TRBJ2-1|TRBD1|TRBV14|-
TGTGCCAGCAGCCAAAACCCCGACAGGGCCTACAATGAGCAGTTCTTC
CASSQNPDRAYNEQFF
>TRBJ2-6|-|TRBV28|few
TGTGCCAGCAGTTCCCCAGGGGTTGGGGCCAACGTCCTGACTTTC
CASSSPGVGANVLTF
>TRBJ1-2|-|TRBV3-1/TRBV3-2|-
TGTGCCAGCAGCCTCGGAGGGGGGGGCGTGCGCTATGGCTACACCTTC
CASSLGGGGVRYGYTF
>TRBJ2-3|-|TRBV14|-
TGTGCCAGCAGCCGGCTAGCGACCCGCACAGATACGCAGTATTTT
CASSRLATRTDTQYF
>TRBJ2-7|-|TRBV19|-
TGTGCCAGTAGTATGTCTATGGGCGGGGGCCTCGAGCAGTACTTC
CASSMSMGGGLEQYF
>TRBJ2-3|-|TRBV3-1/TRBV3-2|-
TGTGCCAGCAGCCGGGCCGATACAGATACGCAGTATTTT
CASSRADTDTQYF
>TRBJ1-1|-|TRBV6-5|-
TGTGCCAGCACCGCCAGTATGTACAGGCACCTTGAAGCTTTCTTT
CASTASMYRHLEAFF
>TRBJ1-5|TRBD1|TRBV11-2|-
TGTGCCAGCAGCTTGCAGGGGGCTCAGCCCCAGCATTTT
CASSLQGAQPQHF
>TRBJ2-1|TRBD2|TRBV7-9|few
TGTGCCAGCAGTTTATCCCTAGCGGGGGCCCACAATGAGCAGTTCTTC
CASSLSLAGAHNEQFF
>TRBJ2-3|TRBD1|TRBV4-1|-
TGCGCCAGCAGCCCAGGACAGGGGGACACAGATACGCAGTATTTT
CASSPGQGDTDTQYF
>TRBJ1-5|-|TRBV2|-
TGTGCCAGCAGTGAAATTCAAAGGAGGGGCCCCAATCAGCCCCAGCATTTT
CASSEIQRRGPNQPQHF
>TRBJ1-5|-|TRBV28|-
TGTGCCAGCAGTTTGTCCAGGGGTTTCGGGCCCCAGCATTTT
CASSLSRGFGPQHF
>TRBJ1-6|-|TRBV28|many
TGTGCCAGCAGTTTACCCCGGACACTGAGCTCCTATAATTCACCCCTCCACTTT
CASSLPRTLSSYNSPLHF
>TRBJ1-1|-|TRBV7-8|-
TGTGCCAGCAGCTTACGCGGGGAATCCGAAGCTTTCTTT
CASSLRGESEAFF
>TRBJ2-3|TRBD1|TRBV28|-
TGTGCCAGCAGTGGGGACAGGGACTACACAGATACGCAGTATTTT
CASSGDRDYTDTQYF
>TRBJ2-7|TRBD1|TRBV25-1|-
TGTGCCAGCAGTCCCCTGGGACAGGCCTACGAGCAGTACTTC
CASSPLGQAYEQYF
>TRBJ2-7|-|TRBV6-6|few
TGTGCCAGCAGTTACCAAGAGAGACAGAAATACGAGCAGTACTTC
CASSYQERQKYEQYF
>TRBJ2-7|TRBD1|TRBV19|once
TGTGCCAGTAGTCCCCTCTCAGGGACAGGGAACTACGAGCAGTACTTC
CASSPLSGTGNYEQYF
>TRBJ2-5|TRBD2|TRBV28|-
TGTGCCACCTCTAGCGGGGGGGCCTTTCGTGAGACCCAGTACTTC
CATSSGGAFRETQYF
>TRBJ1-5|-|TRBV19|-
TGTGCCAGTCGTGGGGACAATTATCAGCCCCAGCATTTT
CASRGDNYQPQHF
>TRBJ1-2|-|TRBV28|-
TGTGCCACGACCGGGGTTCATAACTACTATGGCTACACCTTC
CATTGVHNYYGYTF
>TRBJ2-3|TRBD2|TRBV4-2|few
TGTGCCAGCAGCCAATACGCCGGGGGGGCCGGTGATACGCAGTATTTT
CASSQYAGGAGDTQYF
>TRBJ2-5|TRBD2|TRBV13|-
TGTGCCAGCAGCTTAGCTAGCGGGGTTGAGACCCAGTACTTC
CASSLASGVETQYF
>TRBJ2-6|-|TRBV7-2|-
TGTGCCAGCAGCTCCCGCCCTTCAGGGGCTGGGGCCAACGTCCTGACTTTC
CASSSRPSGAGANVLTF